The 28 T cell receptor beta chains below were found in one sample sequenced in a study of CXCR3-negative and CXCR3-positive naive CD8 T cells. Overall study results and limits: TRB CDR3s were more hydrophobic in CXCR3-positive than in CXCR3-negative naive cells.

No antigen has been identified for these receptors. The libraries of TRB cDNA were prepared using 5' RACE with UMI labels. TCRdb re-called the 5' RACE reads; one entry per CDR3 protein, DNA not given. In all, the sample yields over 100,000 distinct CDR3 sequences. The sequenced sample consisted of naive CXCR3+ CD8+ T cells from blood. Sample subset: CD45RO-CCR7+CD27+CD95- naive CD8+ T cells expressing CXCR3 (TNR3+). These receptors all come from a human donor in good health. Some clones in this sample may be carry-over from other donors' samples.

The CDR3 region is CASSVSGWGRETQYF. This sequence joins TRBV25-1 and TRBJ2-5; the TCRdb call, TRBD2, lacks DNA for checking. This CDR3 is 15 amino acids long. Looked up from germline, CDR1 is MGHDK and CDR2 is SYGVNS.

This chain uses TRBV12-3 or TRBV12-4 with TRBJ2-5; TCRdb names TRBD2, which stays unverified in the absence of DNA. This CDR3 region has 16 residues. The CDR3 loop reads CASSFRRYRQQETQYF.

The chain recombines TRBV7-6 with TRBJ2-7. Germline V gene lookup returns CDR1 SGHVS and CDR2 FNYEAQ. This CDR3 is 13 amino acids long. The CDR3 region is CASSLVKEGEQYF.

The CDR3 sequence is CASSQDFGTENEETQYF. The chain has TRBV14 and TRBJ2-5; the TRBD1 assignment by TCRdb is unverifiable without DNA. Per the germline V gene, CDR1 is SGHDN and CDR2 is FVKESK. CDR3 length equals 17 residues.

The rearrangement joins TRBV28 to TRBJ2-3; no DNA is available, so the TRBD1 call from TCRdb remains unchecked. The CDR3 length is 14 residues. Germline V gives CDR1 MDHEN, CDR2 SYDVKM. CDR3 loop: CASSLRGHKDTQYF.

V gene TRBV4-3 combines with J gene TRBJ1-2; the TCRdb D gene call, TRBD1, has no DNA to confirm it. Germline loops: CDR1 LGHNA, CDR2 YSLEER. CDR3 length: 13 amino acids. This CDR3 reads CASTMTGGYGYTF.

The chain uses TRBV7-3 and TRBJ2-5; the TCRdb call, TRBD1, lacks DNA for checking. Germline values: CDR1 SGHTA, CDR2 FQGTGA. The CDR3 is 16 amino acids. The CDR3 is CASSLGTVPYQETQYF.

V and J are TRBV4-1 and TRBJ2-7; the D call of TRBD1 rests on TCRdb alone, since no DNA is present to check it. Germline CDR1 and CDR2: MGHRA and YSYEKL. This CDR3 region has 14 residues. The CDR3 here is CASSPQTGLYEQYF.

The rearrangement links TRBV10-3 to TRBJ1-5; the D gene TCRdb calls, TRBD1, cannot be checked with no DNA. The CDR3 runs 16 residues. Per germline, CDR1 ENHRY and CDR2 SYGVKD. The CDR3 loop is CAISADTGITNQPQHF.

V is TRBV5-1 and J is TRBJ2-1; TCRdb selects TRBD1, and the lack of DNA leaves this call unchecked. The CDR3 sequence is 15 residues long. Looked up from germline, CDR1 is SGHRS and CDR2 is YFSETQ. Here the CDR3 reads CASREDRVGYNEQFF.

This rearrangement joins TRBV10-3 to TRBJ2-1. The CDR3 extends over 13 amino acids. The germline V gene encodes CDR1 ENHRY and CDR2 SYGVKD. The CDR3 loop is CAISALTWDEQFF.

V gene TRBV3-1 combines with J gene TRBJ2-1; the D call from TCRdb, TRBD1, cannot be confirmed without DNA. The CDR3 loop spans 12 amino acids. Germline CDR1 LGHDT, CDR2 YNNKEL (reference sequence). This CDR3 is CASSPTGSEQFF.

CDR3 in amino acids: CASSLQGGHTEAFF. This chain uses TRBV12-3 or TRBV12-4 with TRBJ1-1. CDR3 length: 14 amino acids.

The V gene is TRBV29-1, the J gene TRBJ1-4; the TRBD1 assignment by TCRdb is unverifiable without DNA. The CDR3 contains 13 residues. From germline, CDR1 is SQVTM and CDR2 ANQGSEA. The CDR3 protein is CSVEWTGVEKLFF.

The chain employs TRBV12-3 or TRBV12-4 and TRBJ2-3; the TCRdb D gene call, TRBD1, has no DNA to confirm it. This CDR3 region has 12 residues. The CDR3 sequence: CASSWGTDTQYF.

This sequence joins TRBV11-2 and TRBJ2-6. CDR3 size: 16 residues. CDR1 and CDR2 (germline): SGHAT, FQNNGV. Here the CDR3 reads CASSLGQIIGANVLTF.

The chain links TRBV5-6 to TRBJ1-2; the D call of TRBD1 rests on TCRdb alone, since no DNA is present to check it. Germline CDR1 reads SGHDT; CDR2 reads YYEEEE. This CDR3 region has 16 residues. The CDR3 loop reads CASSTYPGRPNYGYTF. Based on the CDR3 plus reference TRBV5-6 and TRBJ1-2, the full variable domain is DAGVTQSPTHLIKTRGQQVTLRCSPKSGHDTVSWYQQALGQGPQFIFQYYEEEERQRGNFPDRFSGHQFPNYSSELNVNALLLGDSALYLCASSTYPGRPNYGYTFGSGTRLTVV.

The chain joins TRBV27 to TRBJ2-7. Germline V lookup: CDR1 MNHEY, CDR2 SMNVEV (reference sequence). CDR3 length: 15 amino acids. CDR3 region: CASSLHGGSSYEQYF.

The gene calls are TRBV15 and TRBJ2-7; the TCRdb call, TRBD1, lacks DNA for checking. The germline V gene encodes CDR1 LNHNV and CDR2 YYDKDF (reference sequence). This CDR3 is built from 14 residues. CDR3 amino acids: CATSRERQGAEQYF.

The V call is TRBV27, the J call TRBJ2-2; with no DNA, the TCRdb D assignment of TRBD2 cannot be verified. The germline CDR1 and CDR2 sequences are MNHEY and SMNVEV (reference sequence). The length of the CDR3 is 17 residues. CDR3 region: CASPTSGRVAGAGELFF.

V usage is TRBV5-1 and J usage is TRBJ1-1. Germline-derived CDR1 and CDR2 are SGHRS and YFSETQ. The CDR3 consists of 15 residues. Here the CDR3 reads CASSLDASLNTEAFF. Based on the CDR3 plus reference TRBV5-1 and TRBJ1-1, the full variable domain is KAGVTQTPRYLIKTRGQQVTLSCSPISGHRSVSWYQQTPGQGLQFLFEYFSETQRNKGNFPGRFSGRQFSNSRSEMNVSTLELGDSALYLCASSLDASLNTEAFFGQGTRLTVV.

J is TRBJ2-5 and V is TRBV19. The length of the CDR3 is 15 residues. Per the germline V gene, CDR1 is LNHDA and CDR2 is SQIVND (reference sequence). The CDR3 loop reads CASKVAGASVETQYF.

This chain connects TRBV29-1 to TRBJ2-2. The CDR3 sequence is 13 residues long. From germline, CDR1 is SQVTM and CDR2 ANQGSEA. This chain's CDR3 is CSVVGGLTGELFF.

The J gene is TRBJ2-5, the V gene TRBV7-9; TCRdb's D call, TRBD2, is unchecked because there is no DNA. Germline V gene sequence: CDR1 SEHNR, CDR2 FQNEAQ (reference sequence). The CDR3 is made up of 16 amino acids. CDR3 in amino acids: CASSTGLADRLETQYF.

This chain uses TRBV4-3 with TRBJ2-3; no DNA is available, so the TRBD1 call from TCRdb remains unchecked. The CDR3 contains 18 residues. CDR1 and CDR2 from the germline V gene are LGHNA and YSLEER. CDR3 amino acids: CASSQGGGFPRSTDTQYF.

The chain employs TRBV5-1 and TRBJ2-7. The CDR3 has 14 amino acids. Germline CDR1 reads SGHRS; CDR2 reads YFSETQ. The CDR3 is CASSLGQYNYEQYF. Combining the CDR3 with reference TRBV5-1 and TRBJ2-7 gives the whole variable domain KAGVTQTPRYLIKTRGQQVTLSCSPISGHRSVSWYQQTPGQGLQFLFEYFSETQRNKGNFPGRFSGRQFSNSRSEMNVSTLELGDSALYLCASSLGQYNYEQYFGPGTRLTVT.

This rearrangement joins TRBV20-1 to TRBJ1-4. The CDR3 runs to 13 residues. Germline assignment: CDR1 DFQATT and CDR2 SNEGSKA (reference sequence). The CDR3: CSARARTNEKLFF.

The chain is built from TRBV7-9 and TRBJ2-5. CDR1 and CDR2 (germline): SEHNR, FQNEAQ (reference sequence). The CDR3 loop spans 15 amino acids. Here the CDR3 reads CASSSSGSGQETQYF.